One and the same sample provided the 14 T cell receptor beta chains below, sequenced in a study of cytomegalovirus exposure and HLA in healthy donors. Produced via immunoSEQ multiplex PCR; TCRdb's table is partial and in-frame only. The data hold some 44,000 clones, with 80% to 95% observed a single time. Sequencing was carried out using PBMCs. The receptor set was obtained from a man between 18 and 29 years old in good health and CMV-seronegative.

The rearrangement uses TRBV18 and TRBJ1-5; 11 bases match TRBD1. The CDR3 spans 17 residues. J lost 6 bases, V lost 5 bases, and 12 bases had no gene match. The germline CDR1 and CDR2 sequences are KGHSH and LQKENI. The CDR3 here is CASSSLGTGTGGQPQHF. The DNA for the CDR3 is TGTGCCAGCTCATCACTCGGTACCGGGACAGGGGGTCAGCCCCAGCATTTT. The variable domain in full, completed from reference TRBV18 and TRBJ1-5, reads NAGVMQNPRHLVRRRGQEARLRCSPMKGHSHVYWYRQLPEEGLKFMVYLQKENIIDESGMPKERFSAEFPKEGPSILRIQQVVRGDSAAYFCASSSLGTGTGGQPQHFGDGTRLSIL.

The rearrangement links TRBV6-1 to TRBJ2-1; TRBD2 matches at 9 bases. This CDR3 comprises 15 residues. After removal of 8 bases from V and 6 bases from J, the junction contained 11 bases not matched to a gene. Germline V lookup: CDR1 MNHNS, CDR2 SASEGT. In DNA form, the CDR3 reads TGTGCCAGCGGGAATGGCGGGGGGGCCGCCAATGAGCAGTTCTTC. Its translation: CASGNGGGAANEQFF.

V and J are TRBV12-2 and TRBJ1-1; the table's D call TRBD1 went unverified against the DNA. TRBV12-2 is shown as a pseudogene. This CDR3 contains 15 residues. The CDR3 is CASRLAREGDTEAFF. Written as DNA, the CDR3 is TGTGCAAGTCGCTTAGCCCGCGAAGGGGACACTGAAGCTTTCTTT.

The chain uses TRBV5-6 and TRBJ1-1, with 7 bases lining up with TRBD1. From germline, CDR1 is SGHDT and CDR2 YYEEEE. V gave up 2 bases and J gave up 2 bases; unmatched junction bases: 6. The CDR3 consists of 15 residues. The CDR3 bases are TGTGCCAGCAGCTTCACGACAGGGAGAAACACTGAAGCTTTCTTT. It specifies CASSFTTGRNTEAFF.

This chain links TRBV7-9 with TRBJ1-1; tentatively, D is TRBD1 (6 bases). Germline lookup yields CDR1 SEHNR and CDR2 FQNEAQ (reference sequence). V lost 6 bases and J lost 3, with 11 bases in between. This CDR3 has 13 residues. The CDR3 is CASSTQGYTEAFF. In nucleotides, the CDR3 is TGTGCCAGCAGTACACAGGGATACACTGAAGCTTTCTTT.

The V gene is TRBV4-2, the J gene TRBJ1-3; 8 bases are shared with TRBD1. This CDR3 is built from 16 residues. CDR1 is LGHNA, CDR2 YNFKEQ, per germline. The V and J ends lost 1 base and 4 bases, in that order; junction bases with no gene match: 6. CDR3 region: CASSQGGRGRGNTIYF. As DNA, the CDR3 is TGTGCCAGCAGCCAAGGGGGCAGGGGGCGCGGAAACACCATATATTTT.

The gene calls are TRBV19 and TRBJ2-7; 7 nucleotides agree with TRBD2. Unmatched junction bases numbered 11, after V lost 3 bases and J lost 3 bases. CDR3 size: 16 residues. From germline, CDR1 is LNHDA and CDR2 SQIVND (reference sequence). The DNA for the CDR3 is TGTGCCAGTAGTATCGGAGGGCGGGAGTTTTTCTACGAGCAGTACTTC. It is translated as CASSIGGREFFYEQYF.

CDR3 nucleotides: TGCAGTGCTAGGGGGGCCACTGAAGCTTTCTTT. It specifies CSARGATEAFF. The chain couples TRBV20-1 to TRBJ1-1; possibly TRBD1 for D (6 bases). The CDR3 runs to 11 residues. CDR1 DFQATT and CDR2 SNEGSKA come from the germline V gene (reference sequence). Trimming removed 3 bases at V and 4 bases at J, with 6 bases between.

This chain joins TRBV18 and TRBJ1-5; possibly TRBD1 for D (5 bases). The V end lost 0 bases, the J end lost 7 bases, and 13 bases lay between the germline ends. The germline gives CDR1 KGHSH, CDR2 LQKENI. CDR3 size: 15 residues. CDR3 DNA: TGTGCCAGCTCACCACCTCAAGCAGGGAACCAGCCCCAGCATTTT. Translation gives CASSPPQAGNQPQHF.

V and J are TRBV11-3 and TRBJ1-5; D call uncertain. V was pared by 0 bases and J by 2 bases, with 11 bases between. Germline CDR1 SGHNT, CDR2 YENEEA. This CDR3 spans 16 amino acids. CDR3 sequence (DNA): TGTGCCAGCAGCTTAGATCCAGCAGCGGGCAATCAGCCCCAGCATTTT. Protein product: CASSLDPAAGNQPQHF.

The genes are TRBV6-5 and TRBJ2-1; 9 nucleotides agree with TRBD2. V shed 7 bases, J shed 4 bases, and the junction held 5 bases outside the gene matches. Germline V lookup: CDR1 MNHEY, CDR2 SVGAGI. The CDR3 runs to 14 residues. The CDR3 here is CASNPLAGYNEQFF. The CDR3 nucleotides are TGTGCCAGCAACCCACTAGCGGGTTACAATGAGCAGTTCTTC.

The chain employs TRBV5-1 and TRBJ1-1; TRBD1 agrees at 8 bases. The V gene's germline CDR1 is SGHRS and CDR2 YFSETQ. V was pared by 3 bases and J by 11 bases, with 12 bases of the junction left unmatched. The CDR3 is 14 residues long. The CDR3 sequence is CASSSDRGLRGAFF. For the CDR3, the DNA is TGCGCCAGCAGCTCCGACAGGGGTCTCAGAGGGGCTTTCTTT.

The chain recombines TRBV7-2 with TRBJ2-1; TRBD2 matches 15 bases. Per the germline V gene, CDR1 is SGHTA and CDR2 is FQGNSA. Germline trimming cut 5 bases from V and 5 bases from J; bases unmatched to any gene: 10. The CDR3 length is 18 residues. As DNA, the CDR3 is TGTGCCAGCAGCCCAGGGACTAGCGGGGGGCCCCCCAACAATGAGCAGTTCTTC. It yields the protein CASSPGTSGGPPNNEQFF.

As DNA, the CDR3 is TGTGCCATCAGTGGGGACAGGGGGAGCGGGGAGCTGTTTTTT. Translated: CAISGDRGSGELFF. This sequence joins TRBV10-3 and TRBJ2-2, with 11 bases lining up with TRBD1. The CDR3 has 14 residues. Germline CDR1 and CDR2: ENHRY and SYGVKD. Losses at the gene ends were 4 bases for V and 7 bases for J; bases not matched to a gene: 2.